These T cell receptor beta chains were read from a single sample in a study of PD-1 blockade in classical Hodgkin lymphoma. The repertoire was sequenced with immunoSEQ multiplex PCR; TCRdb's copy has only in-frame clones and lacks some. The sample holds 64,000 or so clones, around nine tenths seen once. The source was peripheral blood mononuclear cells (PBMCs), collected before the fourth cycle of nivolumab. The source is a human donor with classical Hodgkin lymphoma. The CDR3 runs from the conserved cysteine through the conserved F or W. A D gene is named only where the DNA matches it firmly. Size is stated for part of the rows, as once, few or many counts, or as a class when the clone is expanded.

v_call: TRBV29-1
d_call: TRBD2
j_call: TRBJ2-7
clone_size: .
cdr3_nt: TGCAGCGTTGGGGGGGGAGAAATACCCCTCGAGCAGTACTTC
cdr3_aa: CSVGGGEIPLEQYF

v_call: TRBV19
d_call: .
j_call: TRBJ1-2
clone_size: .
cdr3_nt: TGTGCCAGTAGCCCCGTGGGGGGCGGGGGCTATGGCTACACCTTC
cdr3_aa: CASSPVGGGGYGYTF

v_call: TRBV6-1
d_call: .
j_call: TRBJ1-1
clone_size: once
cdr3_nt: TGTGCCAGCAGTGTGCAGAACACTGAAGCTTTCTTT
cdr3_aa: CASSVQNTEAFF

v_call: TRBV19
d_call: .
j_call: TRBJ1-5
clone_size: .
cdr3_nt: TGTGCCAGTAAAATGGGTCAGGGGCTCAATCAGCCCCAGCATTTT
cdr3_aa: CASKMGQGLNQPQHF

v_call: TRBV28
d_call: .
j_call: TRBJ1-2
clone_size: .
cdr3_nt: TGTGCCAGCAGATGGGGCGGAGCCTATGGCTACACCTTC
cdr3_aa: CASRWGGAYGYTF

v_call: TRBV6-1
d_call: .
j_call: TRBJ2-7
clone_size: .
cdr3_nt: TGTGCCAGCAGGAGCAGGGGCGACGAGCAGTACTTC
cdr3_aa: CASRSRGDEQYF

v_call: TRBV27
d_call: .
j_call: TRBJ1-4
clone_size: .
cdr3_nt: TGTGCCAGCAGTTTAGGGAAAGGGGAAAAACTGTTTTTT
cdr3_aa: CASSLGKGEKLFF

v_call: TRBV18
d_call: TRBD2
j_call: TRBJ2-1
clone_size: .
cdr3_nt: TGTGCCAGCTCGCGACTAGCGGGAGCTCTCAATGAGCAGTTCTTC
cdr3_aa: CASSRLAGALNEQFF

v_call: TRBV6-5
d_call: .
j_call: TRBJ2-5
clone_size: .
cdr3_nt: TGTGCCAGCAGTTCTAGCCTCGGGGTACCGGTAAAGACCCAGTACTTC
cdr3_aa: CASSSSLGVPVKTQYF

v_call: TRBV7-2
d_call: .
j_call: TRBJ2-3
clone_size: .
cdr3_nt: TGTGCCAGCAGCTTATTTAATACGCAGTATTTT
cdr3_aa: CASSLFNTQYF

v_call: TRBV5-1
d_call: .
j_call: TRBJ1-1
clone_size: .
cdr3_nt: TGCGCCAGCAGCTTAAAGGGAACTGAAGCTTTCTTT
cdr3_aa: CASSLKGTEAFF

v_call: TRBV11-2
d_call: .
j_call: TRBJ2-7
clone_size: .
cdr3_nt: TGTGCCAGCGCGGGACACCCCTACGAGCAGTACTTC
cdr3_aa: CASAGHPYEQYF

v_call: TRBV27
d_call: .
j_call: TRBJ2-3
clone_size: .
cdr3_nt: TGTGCCAGCAGTCCGCAGGGTTTTAGGGGGAATTGGGCAGATACGCAGTATTTT
cdr3_aa: CASSPQGFRGNWADTQYF